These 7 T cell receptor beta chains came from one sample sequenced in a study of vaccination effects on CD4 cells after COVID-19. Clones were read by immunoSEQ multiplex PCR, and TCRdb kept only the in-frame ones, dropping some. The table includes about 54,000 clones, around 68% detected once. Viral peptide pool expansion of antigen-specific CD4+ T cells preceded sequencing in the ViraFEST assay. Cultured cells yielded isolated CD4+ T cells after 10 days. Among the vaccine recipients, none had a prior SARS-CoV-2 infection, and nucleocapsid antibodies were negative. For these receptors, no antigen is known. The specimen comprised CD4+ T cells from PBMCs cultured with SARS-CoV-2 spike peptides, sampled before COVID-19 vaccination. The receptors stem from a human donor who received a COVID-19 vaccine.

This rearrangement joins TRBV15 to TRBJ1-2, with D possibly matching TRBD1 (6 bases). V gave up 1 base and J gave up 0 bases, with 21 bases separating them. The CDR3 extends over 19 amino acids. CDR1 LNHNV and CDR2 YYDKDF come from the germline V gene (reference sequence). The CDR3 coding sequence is TGTGCCACCAGCAGAGTAGATTTTAGGGACACTGAAGCTAACTATGGCTACACCTTC. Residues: CATSRVDFRDTEANYGYTF.

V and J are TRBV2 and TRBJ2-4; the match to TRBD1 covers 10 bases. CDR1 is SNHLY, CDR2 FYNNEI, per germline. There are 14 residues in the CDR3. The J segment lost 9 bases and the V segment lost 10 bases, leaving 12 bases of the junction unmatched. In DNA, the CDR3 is TGTGCCACCCAGCCGGGACAGGGGATCGTCATTCAGTACTTC. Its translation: CATQPGQGIVIQYF.

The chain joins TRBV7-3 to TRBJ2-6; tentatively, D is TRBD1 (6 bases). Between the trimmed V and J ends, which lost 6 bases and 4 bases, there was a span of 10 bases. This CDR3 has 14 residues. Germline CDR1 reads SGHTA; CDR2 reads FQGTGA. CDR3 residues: CASRTGPGANVLTF. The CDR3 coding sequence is TGTGCCAGCAGAACAGGGCCCGGGGCCAACGTCCTGACTTTC.

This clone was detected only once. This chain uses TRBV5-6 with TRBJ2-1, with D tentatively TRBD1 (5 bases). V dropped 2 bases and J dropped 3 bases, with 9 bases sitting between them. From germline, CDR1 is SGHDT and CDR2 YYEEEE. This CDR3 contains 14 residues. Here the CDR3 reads CASSLGQGYNEQFF. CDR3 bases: TGTGCCAGCAGCTTAGGGCAGGGCTACAATGAGCAGTTCTTC.

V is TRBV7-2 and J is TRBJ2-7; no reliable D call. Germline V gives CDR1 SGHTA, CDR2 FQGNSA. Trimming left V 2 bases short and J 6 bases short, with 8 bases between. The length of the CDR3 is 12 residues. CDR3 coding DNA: TGTGCCAGCAGCTTACAAGGCGGCGAGCAGTACTTC. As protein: CASSLQGGEQYF.

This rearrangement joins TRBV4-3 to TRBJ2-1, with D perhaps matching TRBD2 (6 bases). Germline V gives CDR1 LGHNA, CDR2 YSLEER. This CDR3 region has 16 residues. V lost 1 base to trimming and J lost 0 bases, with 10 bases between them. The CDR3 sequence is CASSQVGGISYNEQFF. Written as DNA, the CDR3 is TGCGCCAGCAGCCAAGTTGGAGGGATCTCCTACAATGAGCAGTTCTTC.

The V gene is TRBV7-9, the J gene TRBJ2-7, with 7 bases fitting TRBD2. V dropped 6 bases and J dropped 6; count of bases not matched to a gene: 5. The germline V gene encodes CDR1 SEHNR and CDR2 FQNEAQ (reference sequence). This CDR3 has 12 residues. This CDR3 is CASRSGEGEQYF. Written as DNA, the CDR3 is TGTGCCAGCAGGTCGGGGGAGGGCGAGCAGTACTTC.